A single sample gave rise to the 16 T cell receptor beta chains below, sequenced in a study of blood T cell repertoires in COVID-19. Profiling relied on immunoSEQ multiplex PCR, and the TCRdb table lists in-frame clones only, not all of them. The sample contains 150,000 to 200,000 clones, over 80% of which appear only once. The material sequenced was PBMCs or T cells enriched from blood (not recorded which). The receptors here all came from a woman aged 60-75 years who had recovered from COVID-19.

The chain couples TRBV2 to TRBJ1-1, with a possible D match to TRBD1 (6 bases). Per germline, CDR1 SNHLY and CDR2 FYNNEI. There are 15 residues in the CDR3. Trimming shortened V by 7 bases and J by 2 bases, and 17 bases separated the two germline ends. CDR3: CASTMGGQGNTEAFF. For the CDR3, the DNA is TGTGCCAGCACGATGGGGGGGCAGGGAAACACTGAAGCTTTCTTT.

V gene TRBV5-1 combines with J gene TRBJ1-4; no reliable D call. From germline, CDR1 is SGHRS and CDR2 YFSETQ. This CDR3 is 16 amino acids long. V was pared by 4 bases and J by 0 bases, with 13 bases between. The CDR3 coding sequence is TGCGCCAGCAGCCCGAGAGAGCGAGCAACTAATGAAAAACTGTTTTTT. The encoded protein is CASSPRERATNEKLFF.

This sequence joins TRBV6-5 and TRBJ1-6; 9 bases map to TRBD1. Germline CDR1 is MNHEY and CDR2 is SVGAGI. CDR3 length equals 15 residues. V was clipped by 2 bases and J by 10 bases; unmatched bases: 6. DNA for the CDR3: TGTGCCAGCAGTTACACAGGGACAGGGAACTCACCCCTCCACTTT. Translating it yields CASSYTGTGNSPLHF.

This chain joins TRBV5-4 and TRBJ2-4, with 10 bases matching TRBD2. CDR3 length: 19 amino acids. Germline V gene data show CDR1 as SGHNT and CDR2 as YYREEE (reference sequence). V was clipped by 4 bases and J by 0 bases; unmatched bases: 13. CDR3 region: CASSPTGTSAVGAKNIQYF. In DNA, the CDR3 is TGTGCCAGCAGCCCGACCGGGACTAGCGCCGTAGGAGCCAAAAACATTCAGTACTTC.

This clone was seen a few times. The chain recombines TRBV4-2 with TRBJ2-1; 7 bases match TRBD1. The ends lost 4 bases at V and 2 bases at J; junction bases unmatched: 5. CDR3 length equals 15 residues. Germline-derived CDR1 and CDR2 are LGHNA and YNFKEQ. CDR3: CASSLNRGPYNEQFF. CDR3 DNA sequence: TGTGCCAGCAGCCTAAACAGGGGACCCTACAATGAGCAGTTCTTC.

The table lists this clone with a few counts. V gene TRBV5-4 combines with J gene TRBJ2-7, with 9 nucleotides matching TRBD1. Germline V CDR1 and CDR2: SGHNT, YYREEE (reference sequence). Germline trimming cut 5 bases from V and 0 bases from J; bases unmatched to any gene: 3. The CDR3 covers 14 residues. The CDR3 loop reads CASSGTGSSYEQYF. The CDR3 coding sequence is TGTGCCAGCAGTGGGACAGGGAGCTCCTACGAGCAGTACTTC.

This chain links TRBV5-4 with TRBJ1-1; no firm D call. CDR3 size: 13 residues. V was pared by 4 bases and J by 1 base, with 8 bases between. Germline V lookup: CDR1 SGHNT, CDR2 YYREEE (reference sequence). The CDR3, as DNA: TGTGCCAGCAGCAGTTCAGGGAACACTGAAGCTTTCTTT. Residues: CASSSSGNTEAFF. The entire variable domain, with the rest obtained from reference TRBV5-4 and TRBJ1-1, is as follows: ETGVTQSPTHLIKTRGQQVTLRCSSQSGHNTVSWYQQALGQGPQFIFQYYREEENGRGNFPPRFSGLQFPNYSSELNVNALELDDSALYLCASSSSGNTEAFFGQGTRLTVV.

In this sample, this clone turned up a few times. CDR3 residues: CASSLMGRYYGYTF. For the CDR3, the DNA is TGTGCCAGCAGTTTAATGGGCAGGTATTATGGCTACACCTTC. V usage is TRBV28 and J usage is TRBJ1-2; D is unclear. V dropped 2 bases and J dropped 5 bases, with 12 bases sitting between them. Germline V gives CDR1 MDHEN, CDR2 SYDVKM. The CDR3 sequence is 14 residues long.

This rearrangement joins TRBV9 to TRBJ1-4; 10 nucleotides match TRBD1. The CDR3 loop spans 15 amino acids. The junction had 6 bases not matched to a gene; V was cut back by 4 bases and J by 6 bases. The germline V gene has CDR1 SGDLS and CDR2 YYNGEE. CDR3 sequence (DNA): TGTGCCAGCAGCCCCCGACAGGGGGCGGATGAAAAACTGTTTTTT. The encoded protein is CASSPRQGADEKLFF.

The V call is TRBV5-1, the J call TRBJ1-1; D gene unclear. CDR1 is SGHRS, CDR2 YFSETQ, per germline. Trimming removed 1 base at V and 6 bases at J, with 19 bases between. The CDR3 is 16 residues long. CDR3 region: CASSLREGYFHAEAFF. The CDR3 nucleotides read TGCGCCAGCAGCTTGAGGGAGGGTTACTTCCACGCTGAAGCTTTCTTT.

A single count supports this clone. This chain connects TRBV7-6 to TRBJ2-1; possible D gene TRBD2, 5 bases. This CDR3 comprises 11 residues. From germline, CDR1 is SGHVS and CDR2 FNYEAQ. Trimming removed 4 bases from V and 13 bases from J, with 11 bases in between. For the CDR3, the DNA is TGTGCCAGCAGCTCCGGGATTTCTCAGTTCTTC. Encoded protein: CASSSGISQFF.

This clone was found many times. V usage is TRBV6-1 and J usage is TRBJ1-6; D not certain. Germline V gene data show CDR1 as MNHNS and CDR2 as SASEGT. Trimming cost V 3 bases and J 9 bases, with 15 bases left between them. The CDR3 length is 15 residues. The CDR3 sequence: CASSDVRGAGSPLHF. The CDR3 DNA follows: TGTGCCAGCAGTGATGTGCGGGGAGCGGGTTCACCCCTCCACTTT.

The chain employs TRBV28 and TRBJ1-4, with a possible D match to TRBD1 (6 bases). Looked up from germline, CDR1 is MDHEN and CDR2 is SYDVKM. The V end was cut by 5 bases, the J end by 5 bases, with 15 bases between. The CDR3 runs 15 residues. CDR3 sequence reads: CASSPPTGINEKLFF. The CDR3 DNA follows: TGTGCCAGCAGTCCCCCGACAGGAATAAATGAAAAACTGTTTTTT. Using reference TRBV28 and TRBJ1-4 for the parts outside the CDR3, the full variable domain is DVKVTQSSRYLVKRTGEKVFLECVQDMDHENMFWYRQDPGLGLRLIYFSYDVKMKEKGDIPEGYSVSREKKERFSLILESASTNQTSMYLCASSPPTGINEKLFFGSGTQLSVL.

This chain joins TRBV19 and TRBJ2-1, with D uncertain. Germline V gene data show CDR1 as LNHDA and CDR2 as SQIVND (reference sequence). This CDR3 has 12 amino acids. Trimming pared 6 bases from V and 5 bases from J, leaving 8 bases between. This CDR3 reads CASRALDNEQFF. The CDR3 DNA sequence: TGTGCCAGTAGGGCCCTCGACAATGAGCAGTTCTTC.

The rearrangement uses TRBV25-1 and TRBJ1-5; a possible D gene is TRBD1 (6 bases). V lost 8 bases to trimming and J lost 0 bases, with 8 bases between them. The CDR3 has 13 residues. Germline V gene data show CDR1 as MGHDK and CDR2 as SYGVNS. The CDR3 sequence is CASQGISNQPQHF. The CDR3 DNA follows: TGTGCCAGCCAGGGGATTAGCAATCAGCCCCAGCATTTT.

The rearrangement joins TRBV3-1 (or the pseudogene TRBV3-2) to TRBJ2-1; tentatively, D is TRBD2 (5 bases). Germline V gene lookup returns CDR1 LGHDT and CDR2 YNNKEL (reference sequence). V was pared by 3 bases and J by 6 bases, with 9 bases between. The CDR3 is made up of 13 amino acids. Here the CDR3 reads CASSHLAPNEQFF. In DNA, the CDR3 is TGTGCCAGCAGCCACCTAGCTCCCAATGAGCAGTTCTTC.